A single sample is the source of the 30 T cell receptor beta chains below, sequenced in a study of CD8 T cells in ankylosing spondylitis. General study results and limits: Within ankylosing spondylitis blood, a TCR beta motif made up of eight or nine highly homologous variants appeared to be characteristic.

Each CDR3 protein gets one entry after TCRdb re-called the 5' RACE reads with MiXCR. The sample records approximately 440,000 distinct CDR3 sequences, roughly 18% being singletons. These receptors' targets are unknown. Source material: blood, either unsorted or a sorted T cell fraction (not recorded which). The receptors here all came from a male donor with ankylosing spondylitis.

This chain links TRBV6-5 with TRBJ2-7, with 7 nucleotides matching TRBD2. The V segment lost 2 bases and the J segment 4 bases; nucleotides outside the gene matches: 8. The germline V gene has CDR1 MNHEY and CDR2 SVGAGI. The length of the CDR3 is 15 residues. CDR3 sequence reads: CASSYKTSSGYEQYF. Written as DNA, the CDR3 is TGTGCCAGCAGTTACAAGACTAGCTCGGGGTACGAGCAGTACTTC.

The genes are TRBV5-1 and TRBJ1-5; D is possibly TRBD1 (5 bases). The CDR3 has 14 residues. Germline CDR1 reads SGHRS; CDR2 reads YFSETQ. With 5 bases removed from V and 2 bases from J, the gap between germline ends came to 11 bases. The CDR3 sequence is CASRVGLGNQPQHF. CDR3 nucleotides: TGCGCCAGCAGAGTGGGGCTAGGCAATCAGCCCCAGCATTTT.

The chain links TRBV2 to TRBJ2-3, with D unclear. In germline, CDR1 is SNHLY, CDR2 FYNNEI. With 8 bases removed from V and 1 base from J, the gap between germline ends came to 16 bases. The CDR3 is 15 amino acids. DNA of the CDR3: TGTGCCAGCTCGCTAGTTGCGGCCGGCACAGATACGCAGTATTTT. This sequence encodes CASSLVAAGTDTQYF.

This chain's CDR3 is CASRTPGPGYTDTQYF. DNA for the CDR3: TGTGCCAGCAGAACTCCGGGACCCGGTTACACAGATACGCAGTATTTT. This chain links TRBV28 with TRBJ2-3; D is tentatively TRBD1 or TRBD2 (5 bases each). The CDR3 length is 16 residues. Trimming took 6 bases from V and 2 from J, leaving 18 bases between them. Germline V CDR1 and CDR2: MDHEN, SYDVKM.

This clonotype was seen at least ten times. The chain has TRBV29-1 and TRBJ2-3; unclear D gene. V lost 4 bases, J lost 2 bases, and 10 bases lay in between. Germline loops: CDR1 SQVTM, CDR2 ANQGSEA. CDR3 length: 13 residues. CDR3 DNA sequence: TGCAGCGTTGTTCTTCCGCCCACAGATACGCAGTATTTT. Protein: CSVVLPPTDTQYF.

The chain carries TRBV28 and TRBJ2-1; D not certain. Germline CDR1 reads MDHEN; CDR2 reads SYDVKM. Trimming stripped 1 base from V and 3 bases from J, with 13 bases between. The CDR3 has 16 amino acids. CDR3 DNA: TGTGCCAGCAGTTTATACGACGCACAGATCTACAATGAGCAGTTCTTC. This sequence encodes CASSLYDAQIYNEQFF.

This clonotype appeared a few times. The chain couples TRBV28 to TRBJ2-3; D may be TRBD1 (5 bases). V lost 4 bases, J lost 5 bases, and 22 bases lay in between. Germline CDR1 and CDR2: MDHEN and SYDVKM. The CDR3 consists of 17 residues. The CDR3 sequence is CASSSPVGAKQGDTQYF. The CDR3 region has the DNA TGTGCCAGCAGTTCCCCTGTAGGGGCAAAGCAGGGAGATACGCAGTATTTT.

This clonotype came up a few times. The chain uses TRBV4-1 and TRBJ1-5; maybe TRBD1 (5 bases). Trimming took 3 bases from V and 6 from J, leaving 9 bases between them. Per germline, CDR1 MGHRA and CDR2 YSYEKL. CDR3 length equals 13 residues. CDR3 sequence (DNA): TGCGCCAGCAGCCAGGGACTTTTTCAGCCCCAGCATTTT. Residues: CASSQGLFQPQHF.

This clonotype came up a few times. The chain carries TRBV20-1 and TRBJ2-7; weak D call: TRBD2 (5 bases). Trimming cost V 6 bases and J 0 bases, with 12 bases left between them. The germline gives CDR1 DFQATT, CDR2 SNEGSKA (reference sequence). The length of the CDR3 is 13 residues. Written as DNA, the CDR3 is TGCAGTGCCGGGGATCCCACCTCCTACGAGCAGTACTTC. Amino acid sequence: CSAGDPTSYEQYF.

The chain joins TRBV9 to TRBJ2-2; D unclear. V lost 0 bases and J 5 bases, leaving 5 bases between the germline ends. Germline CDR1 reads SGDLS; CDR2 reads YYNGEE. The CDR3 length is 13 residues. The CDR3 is CASSVELTGELFF. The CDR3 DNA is TGTGCCAGCAGCGTAGAATTGACCGGGGAGCTGTTTTTT.

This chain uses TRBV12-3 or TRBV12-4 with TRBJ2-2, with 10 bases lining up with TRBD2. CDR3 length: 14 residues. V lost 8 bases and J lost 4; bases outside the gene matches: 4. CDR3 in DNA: TGTGCCAGCTCCGGGACTAGCGTCACCGGGGAGCTGTTTTTT. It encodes CASSGTSVTGELFF.

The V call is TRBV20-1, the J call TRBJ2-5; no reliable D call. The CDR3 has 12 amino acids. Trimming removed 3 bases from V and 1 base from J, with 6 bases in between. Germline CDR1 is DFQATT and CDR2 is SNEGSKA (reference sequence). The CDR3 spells CSARGGQETQYF. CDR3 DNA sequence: TGCAGTGCTAGGGGCGGCCAAGAGACCCAGTACTTC.

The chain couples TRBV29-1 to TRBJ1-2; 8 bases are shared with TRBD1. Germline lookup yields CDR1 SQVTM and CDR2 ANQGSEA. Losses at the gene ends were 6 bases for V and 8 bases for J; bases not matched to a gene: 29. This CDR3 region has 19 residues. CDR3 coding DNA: TGCAGCGTCGCCTGGTGGGGGGGCTTTGGACAGGGCCACTTAGGGGGCTACACCTTC. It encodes CSVAWWGGFGQGHLGGYTF.

CDR3 sequence (DNA): TGTGCCAGCAGCCCCGGGACAGGGTGGATGAACACTGAAGCTTTCTTT. This sequence encodes CASSPGTGWMNTEAFF. The V call is TRBV6-1, the J call TRBJ1-1; 9 nucleotides agree with TRBD1. Losses at the gene ends were 6 bases for V and 0 bases for J; bases not matched to a gene: 8. The CDR3 is 16 amino acids. Germline values: CDR1 MNHNS, CDR2 SASEGT.

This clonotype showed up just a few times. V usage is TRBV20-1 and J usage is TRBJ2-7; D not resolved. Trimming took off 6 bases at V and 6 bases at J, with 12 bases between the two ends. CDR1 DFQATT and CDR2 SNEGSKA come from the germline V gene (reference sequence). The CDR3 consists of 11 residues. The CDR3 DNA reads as TGCAGTGCACTAAACGGACCCGAGCAGTACTTC. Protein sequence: CSALNGPEQYF.

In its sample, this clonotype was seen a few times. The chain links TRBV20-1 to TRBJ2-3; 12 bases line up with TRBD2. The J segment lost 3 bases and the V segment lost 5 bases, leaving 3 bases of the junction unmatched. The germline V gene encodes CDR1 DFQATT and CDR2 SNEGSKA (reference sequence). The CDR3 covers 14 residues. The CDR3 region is CSAQTSGSTDTQYF. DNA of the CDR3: TGCAGTGCTCAGACTAGCGGGAGTACAGATACGCAGTATTTT.

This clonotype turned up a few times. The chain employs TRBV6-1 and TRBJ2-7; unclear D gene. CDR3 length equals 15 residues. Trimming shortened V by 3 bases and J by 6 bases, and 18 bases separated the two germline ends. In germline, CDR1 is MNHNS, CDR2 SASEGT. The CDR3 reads CASSDLVGSTGEQYF. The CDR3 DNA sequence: TGTGCCAGCAGTGATTTAGTGGGTTCCACCGGCGAGCAGTACTTC.

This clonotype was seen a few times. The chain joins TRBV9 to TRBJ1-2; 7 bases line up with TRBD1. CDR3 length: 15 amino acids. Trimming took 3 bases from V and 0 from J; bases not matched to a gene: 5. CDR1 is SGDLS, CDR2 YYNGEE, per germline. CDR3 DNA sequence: TGTGCCAGCAGCGGAACAGGGGTGGCTAACTATGGCTACACCTTC. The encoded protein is CASSGTGVANYGYTF.

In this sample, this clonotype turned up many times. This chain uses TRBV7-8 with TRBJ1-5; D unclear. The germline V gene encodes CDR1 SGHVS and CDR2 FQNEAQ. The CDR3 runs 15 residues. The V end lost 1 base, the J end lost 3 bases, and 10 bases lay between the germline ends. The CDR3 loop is CASSLGIGNNQPQHF. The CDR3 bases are TGTGCCAGCAGCTTAGGTATCGGCAACAATCAGCCCCAGCATTTT.

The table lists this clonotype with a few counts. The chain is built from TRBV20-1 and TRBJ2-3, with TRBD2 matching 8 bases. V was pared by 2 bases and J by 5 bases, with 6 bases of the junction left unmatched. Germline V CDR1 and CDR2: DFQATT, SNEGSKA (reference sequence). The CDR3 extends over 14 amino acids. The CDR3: CSARTAGGIDTQYF. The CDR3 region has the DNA TGCAGTGCTAGAACTGCGGGAGGAATAGATACGCAGTATTTT.

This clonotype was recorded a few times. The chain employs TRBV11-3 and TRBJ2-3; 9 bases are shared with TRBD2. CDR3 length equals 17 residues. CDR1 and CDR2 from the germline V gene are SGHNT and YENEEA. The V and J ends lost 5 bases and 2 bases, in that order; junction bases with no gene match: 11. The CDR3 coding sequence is TGTGCCAGCAGCCCCGGCGGGGGGGCCTCAATCACAGATACGCAGTATTTT. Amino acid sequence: CASSPGGGASITDTQYF.

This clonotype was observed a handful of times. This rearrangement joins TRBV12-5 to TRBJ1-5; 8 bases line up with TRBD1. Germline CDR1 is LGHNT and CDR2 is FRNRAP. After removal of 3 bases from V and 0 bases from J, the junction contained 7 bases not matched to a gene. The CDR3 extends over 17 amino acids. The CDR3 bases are TGTGCTAGTGGTTTCCGACAGGGGACTTATAGCAATCAGCCCCAGCATTTT. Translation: CASGFRQGTYSNQPQHF.

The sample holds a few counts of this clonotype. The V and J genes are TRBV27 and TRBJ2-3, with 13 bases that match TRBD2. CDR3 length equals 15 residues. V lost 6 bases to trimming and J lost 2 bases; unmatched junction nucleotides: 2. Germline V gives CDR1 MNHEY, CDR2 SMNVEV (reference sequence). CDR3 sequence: CASRGLAGLTDTQYF. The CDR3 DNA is TGTGCCAGCAGGGGACTAGCGGGGCTCACAGATACGCAGTATTTT.

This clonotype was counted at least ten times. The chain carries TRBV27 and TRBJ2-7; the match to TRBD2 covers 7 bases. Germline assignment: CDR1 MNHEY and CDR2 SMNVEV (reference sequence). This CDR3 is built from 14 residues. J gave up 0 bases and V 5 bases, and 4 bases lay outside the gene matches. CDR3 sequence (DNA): TGTGCCAGCAGTCGGGGGAGGGCCTCCTACGAGCAGTACTTC. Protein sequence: CASSRGRASYEQYF.

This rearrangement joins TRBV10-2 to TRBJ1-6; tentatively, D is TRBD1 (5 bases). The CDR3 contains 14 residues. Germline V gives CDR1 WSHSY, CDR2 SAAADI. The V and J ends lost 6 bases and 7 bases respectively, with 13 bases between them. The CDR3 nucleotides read TGCGCCAGCAGAGAGCCGGGACTGAATTCACCCCTCCACTTT. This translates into CASREPGLNSPLHF.

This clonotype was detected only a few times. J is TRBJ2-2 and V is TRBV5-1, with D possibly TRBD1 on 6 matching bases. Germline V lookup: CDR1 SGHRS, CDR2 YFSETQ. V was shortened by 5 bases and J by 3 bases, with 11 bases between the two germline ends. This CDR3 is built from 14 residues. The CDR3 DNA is TGCGCCAGCAGATCACAGGGAGACACCGGGGAGCTGTTTTTT. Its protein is CASRSQGDTGELFF.

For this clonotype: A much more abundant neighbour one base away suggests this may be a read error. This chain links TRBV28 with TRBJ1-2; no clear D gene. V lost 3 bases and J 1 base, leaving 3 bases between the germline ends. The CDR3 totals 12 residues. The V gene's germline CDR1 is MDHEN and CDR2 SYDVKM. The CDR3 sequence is CASSFFNYGYTF. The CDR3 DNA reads TGTGCCAGCAGTTTCTTTAACTATGGCTACACCTTC.

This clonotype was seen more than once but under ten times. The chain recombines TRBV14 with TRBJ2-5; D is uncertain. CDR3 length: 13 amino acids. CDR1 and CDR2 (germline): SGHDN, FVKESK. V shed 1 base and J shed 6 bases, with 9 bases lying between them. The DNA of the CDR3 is TGTGCCAGCAGCCAAGGTGCTGTGAAGACCCAGTACTTC. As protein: CASSQGAVKTQYF.

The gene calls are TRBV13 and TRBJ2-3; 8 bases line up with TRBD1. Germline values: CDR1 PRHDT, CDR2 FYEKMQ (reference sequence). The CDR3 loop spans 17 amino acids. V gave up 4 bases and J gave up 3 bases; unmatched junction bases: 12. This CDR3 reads CASSSVGTGAGTDTQYF. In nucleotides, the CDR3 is TGTGCCAGCAGCTCGGTAGGGACAGGTGCTGGGACAGATACGCAGTATTTT.

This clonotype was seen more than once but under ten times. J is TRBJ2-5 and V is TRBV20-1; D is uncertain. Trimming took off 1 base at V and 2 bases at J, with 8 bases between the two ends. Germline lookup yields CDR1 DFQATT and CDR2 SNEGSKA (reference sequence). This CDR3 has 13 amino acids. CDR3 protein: CSARGAVQETQYF. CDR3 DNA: TGCAGTGCTAGAGGGGCAGTACAAGAGACCCAGTACTTC.